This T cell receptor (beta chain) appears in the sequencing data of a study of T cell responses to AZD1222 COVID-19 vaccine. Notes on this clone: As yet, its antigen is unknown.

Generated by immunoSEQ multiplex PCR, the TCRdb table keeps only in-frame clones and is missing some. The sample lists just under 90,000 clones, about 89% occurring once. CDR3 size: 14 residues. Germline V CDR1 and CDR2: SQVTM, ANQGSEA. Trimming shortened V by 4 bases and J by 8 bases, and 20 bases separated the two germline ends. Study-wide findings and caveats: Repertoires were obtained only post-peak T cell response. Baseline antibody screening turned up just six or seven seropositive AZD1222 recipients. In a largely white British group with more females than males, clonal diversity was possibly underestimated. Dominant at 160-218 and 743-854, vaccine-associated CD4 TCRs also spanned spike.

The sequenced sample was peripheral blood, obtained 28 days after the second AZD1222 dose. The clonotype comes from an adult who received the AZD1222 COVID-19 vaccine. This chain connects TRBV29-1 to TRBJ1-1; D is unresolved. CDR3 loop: CSVAPSRASREAFF. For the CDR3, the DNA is TGCAGCGTTGCCCCCTCTCGGGCGTCCAGGGAAGCTTTCTTT.